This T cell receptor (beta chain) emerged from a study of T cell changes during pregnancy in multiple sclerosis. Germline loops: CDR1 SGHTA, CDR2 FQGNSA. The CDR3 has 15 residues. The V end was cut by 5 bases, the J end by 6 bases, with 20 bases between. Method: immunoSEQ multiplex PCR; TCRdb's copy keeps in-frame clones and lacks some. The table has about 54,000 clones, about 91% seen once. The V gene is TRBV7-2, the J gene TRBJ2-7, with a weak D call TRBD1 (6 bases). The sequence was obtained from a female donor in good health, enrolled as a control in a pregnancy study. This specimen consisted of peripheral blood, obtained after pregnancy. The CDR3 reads CASSLRGGRGLEQYF. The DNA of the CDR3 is TGTGCCAGCAGCCTAAGAGGGGGAAGGGGTCTCGAGCAGTACTTC.